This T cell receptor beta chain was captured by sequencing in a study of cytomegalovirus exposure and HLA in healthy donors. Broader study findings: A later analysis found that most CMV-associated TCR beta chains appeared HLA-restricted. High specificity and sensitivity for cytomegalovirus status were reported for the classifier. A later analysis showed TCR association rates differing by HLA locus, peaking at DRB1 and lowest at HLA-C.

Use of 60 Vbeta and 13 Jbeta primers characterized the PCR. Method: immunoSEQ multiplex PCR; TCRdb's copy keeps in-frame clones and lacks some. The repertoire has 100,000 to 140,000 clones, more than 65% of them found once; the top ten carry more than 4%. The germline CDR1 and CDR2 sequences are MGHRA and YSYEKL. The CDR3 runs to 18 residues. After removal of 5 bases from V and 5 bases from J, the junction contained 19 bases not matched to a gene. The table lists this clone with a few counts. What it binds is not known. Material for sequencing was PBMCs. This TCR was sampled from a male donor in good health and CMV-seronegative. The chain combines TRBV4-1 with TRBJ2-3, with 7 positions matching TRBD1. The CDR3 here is CASSFPTDPGQVGDTQYF. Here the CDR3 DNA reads TGCGCCAGCAGCTTCCCAACCGACCCTGGACAGGTAGGAGATACGCAGTATTTT.